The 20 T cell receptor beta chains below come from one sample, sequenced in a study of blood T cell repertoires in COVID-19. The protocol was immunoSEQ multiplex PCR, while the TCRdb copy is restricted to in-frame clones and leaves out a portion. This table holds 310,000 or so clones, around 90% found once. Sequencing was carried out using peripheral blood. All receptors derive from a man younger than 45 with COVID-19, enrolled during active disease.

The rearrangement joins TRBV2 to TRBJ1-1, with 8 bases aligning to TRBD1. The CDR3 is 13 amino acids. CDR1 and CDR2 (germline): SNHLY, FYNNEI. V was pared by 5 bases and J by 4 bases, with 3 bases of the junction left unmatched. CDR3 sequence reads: CASSYGQGTEAFF. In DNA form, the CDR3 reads TGTGCCAGCAGTTATGGACAGGGCACTGAAGCTTTCTTT.

The CDR3: CATSEGQGWTGELFF. The DNA for the CDR3 is TGTGCCACCAGTGAAGGACAGGGGTGGACCGGGGAGCTGTTTTTT. This rearrangement joins TRBV24-1 to TRBJ2-2; TRBD1 agrees at 9 bases. Germline lookup yields CDR1 KGHDR and CDR2 SFDVKD. The CDR3 spans 15 residues. V trimming: 4 bases; J trimming: 5 bases; junction bases outside the gene matches: 4.

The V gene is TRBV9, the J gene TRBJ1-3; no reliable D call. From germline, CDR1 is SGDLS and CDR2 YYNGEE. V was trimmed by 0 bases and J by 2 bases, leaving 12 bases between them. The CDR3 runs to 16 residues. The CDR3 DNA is TGTGCCAGCAGCGTAGGATTCGGGGAAGCTGGAAACACCATATATTTT. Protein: CASSVGFGEAGNTIYF.

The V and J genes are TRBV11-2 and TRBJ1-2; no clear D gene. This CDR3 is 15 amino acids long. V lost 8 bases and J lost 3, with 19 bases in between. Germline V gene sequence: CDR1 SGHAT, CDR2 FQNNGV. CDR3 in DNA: TGTGCCAGCCAAAACCGGGGAAAACAGTACTATGGCTACACCTTC. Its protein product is CASQNRGKQYYGYTF. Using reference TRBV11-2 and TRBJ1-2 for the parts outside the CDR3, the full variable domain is EAGVAQSPRYKIIEKRQSVAFWCNPISGHATLYWYQQILGQGPKLLIQFQNNGVVDDSQLPKDRFSAERLKGVDSTLKIQPAKLEDSAVYLCASQNRGKQYYGYTFGSGTRLTVV.

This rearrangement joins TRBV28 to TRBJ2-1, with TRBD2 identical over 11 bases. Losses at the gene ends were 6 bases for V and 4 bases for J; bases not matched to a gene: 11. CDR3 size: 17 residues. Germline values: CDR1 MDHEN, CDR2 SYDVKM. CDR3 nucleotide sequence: TGTGCCAGCAGCTCCGGGACTAGCGGATCATTTTACAATGAGCAGTTCTTC. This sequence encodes CASSSGTSGSFYNEQFF.

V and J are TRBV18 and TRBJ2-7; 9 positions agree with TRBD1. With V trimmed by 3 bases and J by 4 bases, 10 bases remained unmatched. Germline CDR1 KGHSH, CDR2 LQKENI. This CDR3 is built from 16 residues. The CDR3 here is CASSPRDRDSPYEQYF. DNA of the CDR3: TGTGCCAGCTCACCCCGGGACAGGGATAGCCCTTACGAGCAGTACTTC. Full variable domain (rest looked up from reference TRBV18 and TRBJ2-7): NAGVMQNPRHLVRRRGQEARLRCSPMKGHSHVYWYRQLPEEGLKFMVYLQKENIIDESGMPKERFSAEFPKEGPSILRIQQVVRGDSAAYFCASSPRDRDSPYEQYFGPGTRLTVT.

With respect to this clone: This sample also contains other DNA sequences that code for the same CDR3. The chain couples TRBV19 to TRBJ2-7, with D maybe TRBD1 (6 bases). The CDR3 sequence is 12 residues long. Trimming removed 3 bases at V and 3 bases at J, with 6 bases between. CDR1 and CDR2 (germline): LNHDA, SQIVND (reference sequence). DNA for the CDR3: TGTGCCAGTAGTATGACAGGCTACGAGCAGTACTTC. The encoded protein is CASSMTGYEQYF.

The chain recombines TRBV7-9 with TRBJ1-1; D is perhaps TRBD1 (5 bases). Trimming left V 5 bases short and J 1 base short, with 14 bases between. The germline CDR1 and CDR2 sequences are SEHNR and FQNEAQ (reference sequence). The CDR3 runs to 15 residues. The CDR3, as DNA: TGTGCCAGCAGCCCCGACAGAGTCTGGAACACTGAAGCTTTCTTT. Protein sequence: CASSPDRVWNTEAFF. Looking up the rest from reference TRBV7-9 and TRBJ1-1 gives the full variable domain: DTGVSQNPRHKITKRGQNVTFRCDPISEHNRLYWYRQTLGQGPEFLTYFQNEAQLEKSRLLSDRFSAERPKGSFSTLEIQRTEQGDSAMYLCASSPDRVWNTEAFFGQGTRLTVV.

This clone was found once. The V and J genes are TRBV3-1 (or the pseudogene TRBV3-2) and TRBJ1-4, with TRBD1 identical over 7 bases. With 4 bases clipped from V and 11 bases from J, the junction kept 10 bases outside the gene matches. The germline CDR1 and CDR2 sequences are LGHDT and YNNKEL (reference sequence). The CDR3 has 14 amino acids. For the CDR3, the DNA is TGTGCCAGCAGCCCCAGGGGGTACAGGCCCAAACTGTTTTTT. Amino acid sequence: CASSPRGYRPKLFF.

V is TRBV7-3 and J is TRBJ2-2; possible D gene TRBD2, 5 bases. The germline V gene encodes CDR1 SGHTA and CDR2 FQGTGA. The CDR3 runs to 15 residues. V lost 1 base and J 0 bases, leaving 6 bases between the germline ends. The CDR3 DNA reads TGTGCCAGCAGCTTAAGACTAACGAACACCGGGGAGCTGTTTTTT. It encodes CASSLRLTNTGELFF.

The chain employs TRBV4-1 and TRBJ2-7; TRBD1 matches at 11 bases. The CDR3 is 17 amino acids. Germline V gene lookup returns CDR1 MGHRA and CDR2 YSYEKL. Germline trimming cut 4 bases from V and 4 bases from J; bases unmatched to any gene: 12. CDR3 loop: CASSREPWTGGLYEQYF. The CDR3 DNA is TGCGCCAGCAGCCGGGAACCTTGGACAGGGGGCCTTTACGAGCAGTACTTC.

In DNA form, the CDR3 reads TGTGCCAGCTCACCACAGCGGGGGCCGGAGCCCCAGCATTTT. It is translated as CASSPQRGPEPQHF. The chain has TRBV18 and TRBJ1-5; the D gene is possibly TRBD1 (6 bases). The V gene's germline CDR1 is KGHSH and CDR2 LQKENI. The CDR3 has 14 residues. V dropped 1 base and J dropped 8 bases, with 12 bases sitting between them.

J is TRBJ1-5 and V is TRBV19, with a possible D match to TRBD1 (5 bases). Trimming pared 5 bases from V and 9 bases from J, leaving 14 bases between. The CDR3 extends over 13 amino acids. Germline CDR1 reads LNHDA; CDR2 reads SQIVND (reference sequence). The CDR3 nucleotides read TGTGCCAGTAGTGGGGGGGAGGTAAGGCCCCAGCATTTT. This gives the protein CASSGGEVRPQHF.

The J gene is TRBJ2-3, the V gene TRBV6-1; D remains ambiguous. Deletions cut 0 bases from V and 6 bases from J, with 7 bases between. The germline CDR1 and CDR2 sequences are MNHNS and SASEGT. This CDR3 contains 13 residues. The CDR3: CASSEALADTQYF. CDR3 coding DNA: TGTGCCAGCAGTGAAGCTCTTGCGGATACGCAGTATTTT.

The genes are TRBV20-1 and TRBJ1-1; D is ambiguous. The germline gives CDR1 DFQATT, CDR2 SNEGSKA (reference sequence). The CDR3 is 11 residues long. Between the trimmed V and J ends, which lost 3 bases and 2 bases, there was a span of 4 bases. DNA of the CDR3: TGCAGTGCTAGCCTCAACACTGAAGCTTTCTTT. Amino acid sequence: CSASLNTEAFF.

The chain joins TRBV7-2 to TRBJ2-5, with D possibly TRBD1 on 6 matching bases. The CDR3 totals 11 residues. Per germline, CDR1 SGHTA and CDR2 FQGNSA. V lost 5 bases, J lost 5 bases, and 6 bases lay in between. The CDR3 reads CASSQGETQYF. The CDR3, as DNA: TGTGCCAGCAGCCAGGGGGAGACCCAGTACTTC. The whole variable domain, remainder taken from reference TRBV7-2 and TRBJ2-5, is GAGVSQSPSNKVTEKGKDVELRCDPISGHTALYWYRQSLGQGLEFLIYFQGNSAPDKSGLPSDRFSAERTGGSVSTLTIQRTQQEDSAVYLCASSQGETQYFGPGTRLLVL.

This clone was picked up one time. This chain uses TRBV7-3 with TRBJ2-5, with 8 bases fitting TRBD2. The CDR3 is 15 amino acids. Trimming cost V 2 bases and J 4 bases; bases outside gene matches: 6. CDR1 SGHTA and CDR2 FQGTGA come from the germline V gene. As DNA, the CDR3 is TGTGCCAGCAGCTTATTGGGAGGACTAGCAGAGACCCAGTACTTC. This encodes CASSLLGGLAETQYF. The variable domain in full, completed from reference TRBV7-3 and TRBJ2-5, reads GAGVSQTPSNKVTEKGKYVELRCDPISGHTALYWYRQSLGQGPEFLIYFQGTGAADDSGLPNDRFFAVRPEGSVSTLKIQRTERGDSAVYLCASSLLGGLAETQYFGPGTRLLVL.

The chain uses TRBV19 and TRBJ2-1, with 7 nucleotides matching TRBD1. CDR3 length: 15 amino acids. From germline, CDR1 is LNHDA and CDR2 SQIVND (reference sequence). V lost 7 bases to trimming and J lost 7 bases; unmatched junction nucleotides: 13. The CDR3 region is CASTWDRTLQNEQFF. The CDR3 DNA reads TGTGCCAGTACCTGGGACAGAACCCTACAGAATGAGCAGTTCTTC. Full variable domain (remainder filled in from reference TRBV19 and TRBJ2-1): DGGITQSPKYLFRKEGQNVTLSCEQNLNHDAMYWYRQDPGQGLRLIYYSQIVNDFQKGDIAEGYSVSREKKESFPLTVTSAQKNPTAFYLCASTWDRTLQNEQFFGPGTRLTVL.

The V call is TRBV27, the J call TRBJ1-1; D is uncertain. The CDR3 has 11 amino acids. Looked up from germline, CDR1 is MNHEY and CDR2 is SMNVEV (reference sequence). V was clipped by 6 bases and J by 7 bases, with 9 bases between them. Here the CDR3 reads CASRVRGEAFF. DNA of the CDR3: TGTGCCAGCAGGGTCCGGGGTGAAGCTTTCTTT.

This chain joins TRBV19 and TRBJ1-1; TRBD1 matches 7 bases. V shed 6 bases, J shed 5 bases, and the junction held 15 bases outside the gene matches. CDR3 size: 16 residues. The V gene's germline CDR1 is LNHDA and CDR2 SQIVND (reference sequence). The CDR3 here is CASRRTTNRGWTEAFF. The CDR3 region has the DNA TGTGCCAGTAGGCGCACTACTAACAGGGGTTGGACTGAAGCTTTCTTT.